The sequence of this T cell receptor beta chain was determined in a study of blood T cell repertoires in COVID-19. Looking at the study overall: PBMCs, B-cell-depleted T cells, or T cells were the source of the cDNA or gDNA that made up the material.

Repertoires were generated with immunoSEQ multiplex PCR, while TCRdb's copy carries only in-frame clones and drops some. This table has about 250,000 clones, around 87% appearing once. The sample holds a few counts of this clone. The V end was cut by 1 base, the J end by 7 bases, with 17 bases between. The CDR3 is made up of 16 amino acids. Germline CDR1 and CDR2: PRHDT and FYEKMQ (reference sequence). Ages ranged from about 18 to 100 years, with residence in 24 US areas. Two negative PCRs, clearance, or symptom resolution characterized the recovered Cohort 3 donors. This receptor was identified in a woman in her forties or fifties who had recovered from COVID-19. This rearrangement joins TRBV13 to TRBJ2-1; D might be TRBD2 (6 bases). The sample taken for sequencing was PBMCs or T cells enriched from blood (not recorded which). In nucleotides, the CDR3 is TGTGCCAGCAGCTTAGTCGGGAAGGGAGGCATAAATGAGCAGTTCTTC. This sequence encodes CASSLVGKGGINEQFF.